The 2 T cell receptor beta chains below all came from one sample that was sequenced in a study of T cell responses to AZD1222 COVID-19 vaccine. Sequenced by immunoSEQ multiplex PCR; TCRdb stores in-frame clones only, minus some. The sample yields about 100,000 clones, around 90% seen once. Sequenced material: peripheral blood, taken on day 0 of AZD1222 vaccination. The receptors were sampled from an adult in good health.

The chain joins TRBV6-5 to TRBJ1-2, with 11 bases lining up with TRBD1. The CDR3 loop spans 15 amino acids. Germline V gene data show CDR1 as MNHEY and CDR2 as SVGAGI. Trimming cost V 9 bases and J 3 bases; bases outside gene matches: 9. The CDR3 sequence is CASSPGQGVYYGYTF. CDR3 nucleotides: TGTGCCAGTAGTCCGGGACAGGGGGTTTACTATGGCTACACCTTC.

This clone was picked up a small number of times. CDR3 DNA sequence: TGTGCCAGCAGCCAGAATCGTATGACTAATGAAAAACTGTTTTTT. Its translation: CASSQNRMTNEKLFF. This chain links TRBV14 with TRBJ1-4; no clear D. Per germline, CDR1 SGHDN and CDR2 FVKESK. Trimming pared 3 bases from V and 2 bases from J, leaving 10 bases between. The CDR3 is 15 residues long.